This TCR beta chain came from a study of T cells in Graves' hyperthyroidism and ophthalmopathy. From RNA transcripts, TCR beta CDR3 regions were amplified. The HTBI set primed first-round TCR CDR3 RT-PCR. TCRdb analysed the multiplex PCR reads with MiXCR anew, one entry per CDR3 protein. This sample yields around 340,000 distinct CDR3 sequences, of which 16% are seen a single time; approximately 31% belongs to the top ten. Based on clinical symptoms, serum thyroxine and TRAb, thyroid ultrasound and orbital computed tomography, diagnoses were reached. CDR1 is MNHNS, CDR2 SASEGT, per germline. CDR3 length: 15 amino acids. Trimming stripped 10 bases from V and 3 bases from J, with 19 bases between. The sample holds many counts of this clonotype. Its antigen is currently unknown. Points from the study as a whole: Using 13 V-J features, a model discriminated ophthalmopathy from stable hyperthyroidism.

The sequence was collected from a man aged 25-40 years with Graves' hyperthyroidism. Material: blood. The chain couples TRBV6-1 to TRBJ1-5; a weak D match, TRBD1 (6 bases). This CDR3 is CATLTIQGPNQPQHF. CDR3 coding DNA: TGTGCCACCTTAACAATACAGGGACCCAATCAGCCCCAGCATTTT.